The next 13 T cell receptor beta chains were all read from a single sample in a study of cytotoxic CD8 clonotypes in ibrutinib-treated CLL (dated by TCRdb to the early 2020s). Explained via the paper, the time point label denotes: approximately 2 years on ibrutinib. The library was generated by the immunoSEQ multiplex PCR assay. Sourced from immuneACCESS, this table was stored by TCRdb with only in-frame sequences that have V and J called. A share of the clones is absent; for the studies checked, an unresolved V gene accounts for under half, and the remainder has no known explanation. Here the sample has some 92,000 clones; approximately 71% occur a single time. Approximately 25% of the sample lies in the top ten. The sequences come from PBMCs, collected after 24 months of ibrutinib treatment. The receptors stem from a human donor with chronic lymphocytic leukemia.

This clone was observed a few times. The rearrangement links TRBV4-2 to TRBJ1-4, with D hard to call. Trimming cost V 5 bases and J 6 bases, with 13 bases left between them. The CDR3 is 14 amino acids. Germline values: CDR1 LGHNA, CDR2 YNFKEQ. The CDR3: CASSFGRGYEKLFF. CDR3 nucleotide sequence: TGTGCCAGCAGCTTTGGTCGAGGGTATGAAAAACTGTTTTTT.

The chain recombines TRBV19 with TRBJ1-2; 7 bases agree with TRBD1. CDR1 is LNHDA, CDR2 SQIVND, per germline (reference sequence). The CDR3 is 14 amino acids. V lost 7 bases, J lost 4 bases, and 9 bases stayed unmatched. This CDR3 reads CASNRDSLFYGYTF. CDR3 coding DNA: TGTGCCAGTAACCGGGACAGCTTATTCTATGGCTACACCTTC. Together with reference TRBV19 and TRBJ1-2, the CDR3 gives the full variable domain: DGGITQSPKYLFRKEGQNVTLSCEQNLNHDAMYWYRQDPGQGLRLIYYSQIVNDFQKGDIAEGYSVSREKKESFPLTVTSAQKNPTAFYLCASNRDSLFYGYTFGSGTRLTVV.

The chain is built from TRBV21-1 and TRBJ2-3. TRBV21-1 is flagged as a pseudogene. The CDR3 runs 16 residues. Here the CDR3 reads CASSKVHRSETDTQYF. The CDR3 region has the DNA TGTGCCAGCAGCAAAGTTCACAGATCGGAGACAGATACGCAGTATTTT.

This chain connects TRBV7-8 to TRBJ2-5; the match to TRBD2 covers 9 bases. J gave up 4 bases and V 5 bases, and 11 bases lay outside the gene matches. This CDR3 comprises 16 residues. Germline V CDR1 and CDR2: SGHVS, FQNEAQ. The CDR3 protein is CASSGRRGSGRETQYF. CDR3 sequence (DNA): TGTGCCAGCAGCGGACGGAGGGGTAGCGGGAGAGAGACCCAGTACTTC.

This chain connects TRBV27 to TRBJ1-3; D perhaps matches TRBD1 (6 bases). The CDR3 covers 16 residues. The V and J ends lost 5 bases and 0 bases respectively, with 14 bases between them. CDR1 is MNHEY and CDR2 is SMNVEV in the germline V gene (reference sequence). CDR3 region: CASSPQGPSSGNTIYF. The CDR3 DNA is TGTGCCAGCAGTCCGCAGGGGCCAAGCTCTGGAAACACCATATATTTT.

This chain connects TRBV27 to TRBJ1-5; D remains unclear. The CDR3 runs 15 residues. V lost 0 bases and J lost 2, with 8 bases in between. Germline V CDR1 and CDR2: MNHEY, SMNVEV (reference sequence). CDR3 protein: CASSLSGIGNQPQHF. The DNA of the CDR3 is TGTGCCAGCAGTTTATCCGGGATCGGCAATCAGCCCCAGCATTTT.

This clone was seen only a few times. Here the CDR3 reads CSVEGGPERVHSMNYGYTF. CDR3 DNA: TGCAGCGTCGAGGGGGGCCCGGAACGCGTACATTCAATGAACTATGGCTACACCTTC. V is TRBV29-1 and J is TRBJ1-2; D might be TRBD1 (6 bases). CDR3 size: 19 residues. Germline CDR1 reads SQVTM; CDR2 reads ANQGSEA. V lost 6 bases, J lost 2 bases, and 31 bases lay in between.

The CDR3 protein is CASSQGLGLNIQYF. The CDR3 DNA sequence: TGTGCCAGCAGCCAAGGGTTGGGGTTAAACATTCAGTACTTC. The chain combines TRBV2 with TRBJ2-4; D is ambiguous. V lost 6 bases and J 6 bases, leaving 15 bases between the germline ends. CDR3 length: 14 amino acids. In germline, CDR1 is SNHLY, CDR2 FYNNEI. The variable domain in full, with the rest retrieved from reference TRBV2 and TRBJ2-4, is EPEVTQTPSHQVTQMGQEVILRCVPISNHLYFYWYRQILGQKVEFLVSFYNNEISEKSEIFDDQFSVERPDGSNFTLKIRSTKLEDSAMYFCASSQGLGLNIQYFGAGTRLSVL.

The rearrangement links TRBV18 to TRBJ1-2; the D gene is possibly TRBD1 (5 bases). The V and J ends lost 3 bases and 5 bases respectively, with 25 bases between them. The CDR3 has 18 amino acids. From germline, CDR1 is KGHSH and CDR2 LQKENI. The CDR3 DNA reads TGTGCCAGCTCACCTCTTATTCCCGGGACCCCCTCGGGGTATGGCTACACCTTC. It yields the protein CASSPLIPGTPSGYGYTF. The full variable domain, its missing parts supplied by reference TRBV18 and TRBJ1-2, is NAGVMQNPRHLVRRRGQEARLRCSPMKGHSHVYWYRQLPEEGLKFMVYLQKENIIDESGMPKERFSAEFPKEGPSILRIQQVVRGDSAAYFCASSPLIPGTPSGYGYTFGSGTRLTVV.

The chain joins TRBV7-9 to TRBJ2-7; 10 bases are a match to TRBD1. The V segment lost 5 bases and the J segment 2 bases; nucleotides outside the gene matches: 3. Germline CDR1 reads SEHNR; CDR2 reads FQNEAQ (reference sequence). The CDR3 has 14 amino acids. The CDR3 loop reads CASSPGTGAYEQYF. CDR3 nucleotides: TGTGCCAGCAGCCCAGGGACAGGGGCCTACGAGCAGTACTTC. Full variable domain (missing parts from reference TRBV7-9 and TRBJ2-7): DTGVSQNPRHKITKRGQNVTFRCDPISEHNRLYWYRQTLGQGPEFLTYFQNEAQLEKSRLLSDRFSAERPKGSFSTLEIQRTEQGDSAMYLCASSPGTGAYEQYFGPGTRLTVT.

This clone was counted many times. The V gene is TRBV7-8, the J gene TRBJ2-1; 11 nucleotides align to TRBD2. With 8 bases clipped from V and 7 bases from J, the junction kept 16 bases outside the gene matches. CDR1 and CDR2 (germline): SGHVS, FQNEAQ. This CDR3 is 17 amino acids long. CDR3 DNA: TGTGCCAGCGCCCCTGAAGCTTTGGGACTAGCGGTAAATGAGCAGTTCTTC. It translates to CASAPEALGLAVNEQFF. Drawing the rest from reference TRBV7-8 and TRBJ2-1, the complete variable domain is GAGVSQSPRYKVAKRGQDVALRCDPISGHVSLFWYQQALGQGPEFLTYFQNEAQLDKSGLPSDRFFAERPEGSVSTLKIQRTQQEDSAVYLCASAPEALGLAVNEQFFGPGTRLTVL.

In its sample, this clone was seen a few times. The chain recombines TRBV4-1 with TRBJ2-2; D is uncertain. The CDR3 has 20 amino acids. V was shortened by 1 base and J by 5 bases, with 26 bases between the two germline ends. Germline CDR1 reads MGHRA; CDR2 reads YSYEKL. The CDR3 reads CASSQVPLIQGSLGTGELFF. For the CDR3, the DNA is TGCGCCAGCAGCCAAGTGCCGCTAATACAAGGCAGCCTTGGGACCGGGGAGCTGTTTTTT.

The CDR3 coding sequence is TGCGCCAGCAGCTTAACAGGGGGCGCGGATGAAAAACTGTTTTTT. It is translated as CASSLTGGADEKLFF. The chain employs TRBV5-1 and TRBJ1-4, with 9 bases matching TRBD1. V lost 2 bases to trimming and J lost 6 bases; unmatched junction nucleotides: 5. The CDR3 runs 15 residues. Germline V CDR1 and CDR2: SGHRS, YFSETQ.